Presented here are 14 T cell receptor beta chains from one specimen sequenced in a study of T cell changes during pregnancy in multiple sclerosis. Only in-frame clones appear in the TCRdb table, and some are missing; sequencing was by immunoSEQ multiplex PCR. Counted here are fewer than 80,000 clones, around 90% occurring once; the ten biggest clones make up just under 0.3%. The sequencing here drew on CD4+ T cells from peripheral blood mononuclear cells, taken in the third trimester of pregnancy. These receptors were taken from a female donor in good health, enrolled as a control in a pregnancy study.

CDR3 in DNA: TGTGCCAGCAGCTTAGTAGAGACAGGGATTTATGGCTACACCTTC. Protein product: CASSLVETGIYGYTF. The chain uses TRBV7-2 and TRBJ1-2; 7 positions match TRBD1. Germline CDR1 reads SGHTA; CDR2 reads FQGNSA. CDR3 length: 15 residues. The ends lost 1 base at V and 5 bases at J; junction bases unmatched: 7.

The chain uses TRBV4-1 and TRBJ2-5; weak D call: TRBD2 (7 bases). V was cut by 0 bases and J by 0 bases, with 17 bases left in between. The CDR3 loop spans 18 amino acids. The V gene's germline CDR1 is MGHRA and CDR2 YSYEKL. The CDR3 nucleotides read TGCGCCAGCAGCCAAGATAAGTCGGGGGGCACGTACCAAGAGACCCAGTACTTC. Protein product: CASSQDKSGGTYQETQYF.

V gene TRBV4-3 combines with J gene TRBJ2-3; D is unresolved. Germline lookup yields CDR1 LGHNA and CDR2 YSLEER. Trimming pared 2 bases from V and 0 bases from J, leaving 9 bases between. The CDR3 is 15 residues long. The CDR3 nucleotides read TGCGCCAGCAGCCAATTAGTCGGGAGCACAGATACGCAGTATTTT. This gives the protein CASSQLVGSTDTQYF.

The J gene is TRBJ2-7, the V gene TRBV5-1, with 12 nucleotides matching TRBD1. Germline V CDR1 and CDR2: SGHRS, YFSETQ. This CDR3 region has 16 residues. Trimming removed 2 bases from V and 7 bases from J; junction bases left unmatched: 10. The CDR3 DNA sequence: TGCGCCAGCAGCTTCGCCCCGGGACAGGGGGCTGGGGAGCAGTACTTC. It encodes CASSFAPGQGAGEQYF.

This chain connects TRBV6-4 to TRBJ2-3, with TRBD2 matching 8 bases. The junction had 2 bases not matched to a gene; V was cut back by 4 bases and J by 5 bases. This CDR3 is built from 13 residues. The germline CDR1 and CDR2 sequences are MRHNA and SNTAGT. Written as DNA, the CDR3 is TGTGCCAGCAGTGCGGGGGGGTTAGATACGCAGTATTTT. It codes for CASSAGGLDTQYF.

In its sample, this clone was seen once. This chain uses TRBV2 with TRBJ1-2, with TRBD1 matching 7 bases. The V segment lost 4 bases and the J segment 7 bases; nucleotides outside the gene matches: 12. This CDR3 has 15 residues. Germline V gene lookup returns CDR1 SNHLY and CDR2 FYNNEI. The CDR3 protein is CASSARTGLAGGYTF. CDR3 in DNA: TGTGCCAGCAGTGCCCGGACAGGACTAGCCGGTGGCTACACCTTC.

V is TRBV6-1 and J is TRBJ1-5, with D maybe TRBD1 (5 bases). This CDR3 region has 12 residues. Trimming left V 0 bases short and J 11 bases short, with 8 bases between. CDR1 and CDR2 from the germline V gene are MNHNS and SASEGT. CDR3 sequence: CASSEAGGAQHF. The CDR3, as DNA: TGTGCCAGCAGTGAAGCGGGGGGGGCCCAGCATTTT.

The chain uses TRBV5-1 and TRBJ2-7; 11 positions match TRBD2. The length of the CDR3 is 14 residues. Germline CDR1 SGHRS, CDR2 YFSETQ. J lost 3 bases, V lost 7 bases, and 6 bases had no gene match. CDR3 sequence: CASLEGTSGYEQYF. The CDR3 nucleotides read TGCGCCAGCCTTGAGGGGACTAGCGGCTACGAGCAGTACTTC.

The V and J genes are TRBV6-5 and TRBJ1-4; the D gene is possibly TRBD1 (6 bases). The CDR3 loop spans 14 amino acids. CDR1 MNHEY and CDR2 SVGAGI come from the germline V gene. V was pared by 7 bases and J by 8 bases, with 17 bases between. For the CDR3, the DNA is TGTGCCAGCAAACAGGGTTTTGTTTCCGAAAAACTGTTTTTT. Encoded protein: CASKQGFVSEKLFF.

The chain links TRBV19 to TRBJ1-2; tentative D call: TRBD1 (5 bases). V was cut by 5 bases and J by 6 bases, with 19 bases left in between. The CDR3 has 15 residues. Germline V gives CDR1 LNHDA, CDR2 SQIVND (reference sequence). The CDR3 is CASSVQGAWTNGYTF. CDR3 DNA: TGTGCCAGTAGTGTCCAGGGCGCCTGGACAAATGGCTACACCTTC.

The chain is built from TRBV7-2 and TRBJ1-2, with 10 bases lining up with TRBD1. The CDR3 has 16 residues. The V and J ends lost 5 bases and 4 bases, in that order; junction bases with no gene match: 10. The germline V gene encodes CDR1 SGHTA and CDR2 FQGNSA. CDR3 nucleotides: TGTGCCAGCAGCCTCCGGGACAGGGGCGTCATCTATGGCTACACCTTC. Protein product: CASSLRDRGVIYGYTF.

The J gene is TRBJ2-2, the V gene TRBV10-3, with TRBD1 identical over 9 bases. Germline V gene lookup returns CDR1 ENHRY and CDR2 SYGVKD. This CDR3 has 16 residues. Trimming took 2 bases from V and 7 from J; bases not matched to a gene: 8. DNA for the CDR3: TGTGCCATCAGTGAGACAGGGGGCCCCTTGGACGGGGAGCTGTTTTTT. Protein: CAISETGGPLDGELFF.

This chain links TRBV5-6 with TRBJ1-1, with 11 bases aligning to TRBD1. This CDR3 has 15 amino acids. Trimming removed 4 bases from V and 7 bases from J; junction bases left unmatched: 9. The V gene's germline CDR1 is SGHDT and CDR2 YYEEEE. CDR3 region: CASSAGQGGVYEAFF. The CDR3 region has the DNA TGTGCCAGCAGCGCGGGACAGGGGGGGGTTTATGAAGCTTTCTTT.

CDR3 in amino acids: CSVEESIGELFF. CDR3 DNA sequence: TGCAGCGTTGAAGAATCAATCGGGGAGCTGTTTTTT. J is TRBJ2-2 and V is TRBV29-1; D remains unclear. Germline V gene data show CDR1 as SQVTM and CDR2 as ANQGSEA. V lost 0 bases and J lost 7, with 6 bases in between. The length of the CDR3 is 12 residues.